This entry lists 16 T cell receptor beta chains sequenced from one sample in a study of cytomegalovirus exposure and HLA in healthy donors. Use of 60 Vbeta and 13 Jbeta primers characterized the PCR. Some clones are missing from TCRdb's copy, which holds only in-frame ones; the method was immunoSEQ multiplex PCR. The repertoire holds about 140,000 clones, around 79% seen once, with approximately 8.2% in the top ten. The sequencing input was PBMCs. These receptors originate from a woman aged 45 to 65 in good health and CMV-seropositive.

The CDR3 here is CASSLSGQGRYEQYF. The CDR3 DNA reads as TGTGCCAGCAGCTTGTCAGGACAGGGACGATACGAGCAGTACTTC. The chain joins TRBV7-2 to TRBJ2-7; 8 bases map to TRBD1. There are 15 residues in the CDR3. Germline-derived CDR1 and CDR2 are SGHTA and FQGNSA. Trimming at V came to 3 bases and at J to 4 bases, leaving 8 bases not matched to a gene.

The chain uses TRBV6-1 and TRBJ2-7; 9 bases line up with TRBD2. Germline CDR1 and CDR2: MNHNS and SASEGT. CDR3 length: 15 residues. With 3 bases clipped from V and 5 bases from J, the junction kept 8 bases outside the gene matches. The chain's CDR3 is CASSDFSGGRDEQYF. The CDR3 nucleotides are TGTGCCAGCAGTGACTTTAGCGGGGGCCGGGACGAGCAGTACTTC.

The chain joins TRBV5-4 to TRBJ2-5, with 10 positions matching TRBD1. The J call may not be correct, given that the DNA end is closer to TRBJ2-7. This CDR3 comprises 17 residues. The V gene's germline CDR1 is SGHNT and CDR2 YYREEE (reference sequence). The CDR3 spells CASSLGRYGTGANEQYF. CDR3 bases: TGTGCCAGCAGCTTGGGGAGGTATGGGACAGGGGCTAACGAGCAGTACTTC.

The gene calls are TRBV9 and TRBJ2-1, with 8 positions matching TRBD1. The V gene end was trimmed by 3 bases and the J gene end by 3 bases; junction bases not matched to a gene: 2. The CDR3 is made up of 14 amino acids. Germline V CDR1 and CDR2: SGDLS, YYNGEE. The CDR3, as DNA: TGTGCCAGCAGCGGGGACAGGTACTACAATGAGCAGTTCTTC. It specifies CASSGDRYYNEQFF.

V and J are TRBV28 and TRBJ2-7, with 7 bases fitting TRBD1. V trimming: 3 bases; J trimming: 0 bases; junction bases outside the gene matches: 8. The CDR3 is made up of 16 amino acids. Per the germline V gene, CDR1 is MDHEN and CDR2 is SYDVKM. CDR3 DNA: TGTGCCAGCAGTTTCCTCCTCCGGGACAGCTCCTACGAGCAGTACTTC. This encodes CASSFLLRDSSYEQYF.

This chain joins TRBV18 and TRBJ1-4, with D unresolved. V shed 3 bases and J shed 7 bases, with 12 bases lying between them. Germline-derived CDR1 and CDR2 are KGHSH and LQKENI. The CDR3 consists of 14 residues. CDR3 region: CASSPRGVGEKLFF. The CDR3 nucleotides are TGTGCCAGCTCACCGAGAGGAGTTGGTGAAAAACTGTTTTTT.

This clone was counted a few times. CDR3 in amino acids: CASSQSLYPERGNQPQHF. Here the CDR3 DNA reads TGCGCCAGCAGTCAATCCCTGTATCCGGAGCGGGGCAATCAGCCCCAGCATTTT. The chain uses TRBV23-1 and TRBJ1-5; no reliable D call. TRBV23-1 carries the ORF label, with uncertain function. V was shortened by 0 bases and J by 2 bases, with 17 bases between the two germline ends. The CDR3 sequence is 18 residues long.

The chain links TRBV18 to TRBJ1-4; D is ambiguous. V was clipped by 2 bases and J by 3 bases, with 10 bases between them. The germline gives CDR1 KGHSH, CDR2 LQKENI. CDR3 length equals 15 residues. In DNA, the CDR3 is TGTGCCAGCTCACCATACCTCGGTGCTAATGAAAAACTGTTTTTT. Translation: CASSPYLGANEKLFF.

The gene calls are TRBV30 and TRBJ1-2, with D possibly TRBD1 on 6 matching bases. CDR1 is GTSNPN and CDR2 is SVGIG in the germline V gene (reference sequence). The CDR3 loop spans 13 amino acids. Trimming took off 4 bases at V and 4 bases at J, with 13 bases between the two ends. The CDR3 coding sequence is TGTGCCTGGACCCCAGGGGATGGCTATGGCTACACCTTC. This encodes CAWTPGDGYGYTF.

This clone turned up a few times. CDR3 in DNA: TGTGCCAGCAGCTTGGATCAAGCATCCACAGATACGCAGTATTTT. Translation: CASSLDQASTDTQYF. The chain joins TRBV5-5 to TRBJ2-3; D remains unclear. V was trimmed by 0 bases and J by 2 bases, leaving 10 bases between them. Germline values: CDR1 SGHKS, CDR2 YYEKEE (reference sequence). The CDR3 sequence is 15 residues long.

The chain is built from TRBV27 and TRBJ1-2, with a weak D call TRBD1 (5 bases). This CDR3 comprises 14 residues. V dropped 5 bases and J dropped 1 base, with 11 bases sitting between them. The germline gives CDR1 MNHEY, CDR2 SMNVEV (reference sequence). Here the CDR3 DNA reads TGTGCCAGCAGTCCTTTTCAGGGTAACTATGGCTACACCTTC. Its protein is CASSPFQGNYGYTF.

CDR3 in amino acids: CASSSAGRQSSYEQYF. The CDR3 nucleotides read TGTGCCAGCAGTTCCGCGGGGAGGCAGAGCTCCTACGAGCAGTACTTC. The chain joins TRBV28 to TRBJ2-7; D is perhaps TRBD2 (6 bases). The CDR3 spans 16 residues. CDR1 and CDR2 from the germline V gene are MDHEN and SYDVKM. Trimming left V 4 bases short and J 0 bases short, with 16 bases between. Based on the CDR3 plus reference TRBV28 and TRBJ2-7, the full variable domain is DVKVTQSSRYLVKRTGEKVFLECVQDMDHENMFWYRQDPGLGLRLIYFSYDVKMKEKGDIPEGYSVSREKKERFSLILESASTNQTSMYLCASSSAGRQSSYEQYFGPGTRLTVT.

The CDR3 spells CASSHETGTGSYSPLHF. DNA for the CDR3: TGCGCCAGCAGCCATGAAACCGGGACAGGTTCTTATTCACCCCTCCACTTT. The chain has TRBV4-1 and TRBJ1-6, with 8 bases that match TRBD1. With 3 bases clipped from V and 8 bases from J, the junction kept 12 bases outside the gene matches. Germline V gene data show CDR1 as MGHRA and CDR2 as YSYEKL. There are 17 residues in the CDR3.

V usage is TRBV9 and J usage is TRBJ1-4; D not certain. CDR3 length: 13 amino acids. V lost 0 bases and J 5 bases, leaving 5 bases between the germline ends. Germline assignment: CDR1 SGDLS and CDR2 YYNGEE. This CDR3 is CASSVGLNEKLFF. The CDR3 DNA sequence: TGTGCCAGCAGCGTAGGGCTGAATGAAAAACTGTTTTTT.

V and J are TRBV7-2 and TRBJ1-1; 10 bases map to TRBD1. The CDR3 extends over 14 amino acids. The J segment lost 3 bases and the V segment lost 4 bases, leaving 2 bases of the junction unmatched. Germline lookup yields CDR1 SGHTA and CDR2 FQGNSA. The CDR3 is CASSSTGGYTEAFF. The CDR3, as DNA: TGTGCCAGCAGCTCGACAGGGGGCTACACTGAAGCTTTCTTT.

This chain joins TRBV19 and TRBJ2-1, with no clear D. CDR3 size: 16 residues. Germline V gene sequence: CDR1 LNHDA, CDR2 SQIVND (reference sequence). The V and J ends lost 3 bases and 0 bases respectively, with 12 bases between them. CDR3 in amino acids: CASSIKRIRSYNEQFF. CDR3 nucleotide sequence: TGTGCCAGTAGTATTAAGAGGATCCGCTCCTACAATGAGCAGTTCTTC.